This T cell receptor (beta chain) was observed in a study of STAT5B mutations in CD4+ large granular lymphocyte leukemia (dated by TCRdb to the early 2020s). Regarding the complete study: Among healthy controls, the CDR3 'QG' motif was associated with a particular HLA allele. The study compared the TCRbeta repertoires of patients with CD4+ T-cell large granular lymphocyte leukemia against the TCRbeta repertoires of healthy blood donors. Flow cytometry performed on FACSCanto II or FACSVerse showed that the purified fractions had more than 95% purity among lymphocytes. Results and caveats for the whole study, not just this receptor: Enrichment of TRBV06-family usage was observed among the top patient clones (8/27) relative to healthy controls (2/35). The data were not HLA-matched, and the relatively small sample size could explain the higher clonality seen in CD4+ compared with CD8+ T-LGLL. Compared with healthy CD4+ repertoires, CD4-sorted patient repertoires appeared more clonal, and this difference remained even after the putative leukemic clones were removed. Main leukemic clonotypes were private to each patient, although roughly 26% of the main leukemic clonotypes were found at low frequency in the non-leukemic repertoires of other patients.

Buffy coats from roughly 37 blood donors, supplied by the Finnish Red Cross blood service, were used as healthy controls. All TCR-sequenced material derived from peripheral blood: patient blood samples and healthy donor buffy coats. Peripheral blood mononuclear cells were isolated by Ficoll-Hypaque gradient centrifugation. Magnetic purification was used to isolate CD4+ cells from the buffy coats of the healthy controls. The Gentra Puregene Cell and Tissue kit was used to extract genomic DNA, and a Qubit 2.0 fluorometer was used to measure the amount of genomic DNA. From the cysteine through the phenylalanine, the CDR3 covers 15 amino acids. Only the CDR3 DNA is retained, 45 bases long and in frame from the first base. Between the V and J ends, shortened by 4 bases and 3 bases respectively, the junction contains 17 bases. CDR1 is given as SGHRS and CDR2 as YFSETQ, both from the germline V gene. Notes on this clone: Its antigen is currently not known. Qualities for individual bases were not recorded, and no much larger clone is one base off.

The immunoSEQ assay at survey resolution was used to sequence TCRbeta rearrangements from genomic DNA. On the authors' methods: In the TCR sequencing data, the lowest productive clonotype frequency that could be detected was 2.59 x 10-5. Only productive TCRbeta rearrangements, meaning sequences that were complete and in-frame, were kept for the analyses. Simpson clonality, calculated in the immunoSEQ Analyzer version 3.0, was used as the measure of sample clonality. Based on frequency, clones were grouped as very rare, small, medium, large (1-20%) or hyperexpanded (>20%). Generation probabilities were estimated with OLGA 1.2.3, V-gene circos plots were made with VDJtools, specificities were searched in VDJdb, and CDR3 motifs were identified with GLIPH. Entries here come from immuneACCESS through TCRdb and include only in-frame sequences with V and J called. Some clones fail to appear in such tables; in the studies checked, an unresolved V gene covers under half of the shortfall, and the cause of the remainder is unknown. V, J and clone size are those of that table, while D and trimming were read from the DNA. The sample contains tens of thousands of clones, roughly 70% of them found a single time. The ten largest make up more than 1.5% of the sample.

The rearranged segments are TRBV5-1 and TRBJ2-7, with a weak D call of TRBD2 (6 bases match). Sequenced input: CD4+ T cells from blood buffy coats. The sequence was obtained from a human donor in good health. The nucleotides are TGCGCCAGCAGCCAGCAGACTAGTCGCCTCTACGAGCAGTACTTC. Protein translation: CASSQQTSRLYEQYF.